This T cell receptor beta chain stems from a study of T cell responses to AZD1222 COVID-19 vaccine (dated by TCRdb to 2020 to 2023). Background on the whole study: AZD1222 recipients with second doses at about 4 weeks or about 12 weeks were pooled, because spike-specific TCR depth and breadth did not differ between schedules. TCR sequencing was performed for fewer than 250 trial participants, of whom 207 were given two doses of AZD1222 and around 25 were given two doses of MenACWY control vaccine. Enrollment into the trials was organized by age into subgroups of 18-55, 56-69 and 70-plus years, and those subgroups contained about 150, 27 and 61 TCR-sequenced participants, respectively.

Of note for this clone: The antigen this receptor binds is unknown. Base qualities are not recorded, but no much larger clone differs from it by a single base.

General findings and caveats noted by the study authors: Reportedly, almost half of the unique spike-specific TCRs recognized epitopes lying outside the regions that are mutated in the B.1.351 and B.1.1.7 variants. Because no samples from the day 14 peak response were available, repertoires could be characterized only after the peak T cell response. Vaccine-associated CD4 TCRs spanned the whole spike protein, with dominant responses in regions 160-218 and 743-854. Only five or six AZD1222 recipients were SARS-CoV-2 seropositive at baseline, limiting conclusions about previously exposed vaccinees. Participants were mostly white British, with more females than males. The authors suggested clonal diversity may have been underestimated. A significant rise in spike-specific TCR breadth and depth was observed after two AZD1222 doses relative to day 0 and relative to MenACWY recipients. The 56-69-year group was small, and its depth increase did not reach significance, likely because of low power.

The germline V gene encodes CDR1 MNHNS and CDR2 SASEGT. The trim is 0 bases for V and 1 base for J, with a gap of 10 bases between the germline ends. Including cysteine and phenylalanine, the CDR3 has 16 amino acids. CDR3 DNA only is kept here, 48 bases in frame from base 1. The CDR3 regions of human TCRbeta chains were analyzed by immunosequencing. As for the authors' bioinformatics: Repertoire TCRs were checked for matches against a reference library of SARS-CoV-2-specific TCRs that had been generated using the MIRA antigen-specificity platform. Breadth was defined as the fraction of unique TCRs that were SARS-CoV-2-associated, and depth was defined as the fraction of total T cells that were SARS-CoV-2-associated. Using the MIRA data, every spike-specific TCR was mapped to the spike region that the TCR reacted to and assigned to either a CD4 or a CD8 class. Log10-transformed breadth and depth values were compared by one-way ANOVA with Sidak's multiple comparisons tests. The clones in this table, taken by TCRdb from immuneACCESS, are in-frame only. Not every clone is retained; where verified, under half of the shortfall comes from an unresolved V gene, and the cause of the rest is unknown. V and J calls and clone size are copied from that table; D and trimming were computed from the DNA. This sample holds about 180,000 clones; approximately 90% were observed only once. Approximately 2% of the sample goes to the ten largest clones.

The sample's time point label is to be understood as: baseline before first vaccination. Vaccinee samples were obtained from the UK trials COV001 and COV002, which included a single-blind randomized controlled phase 2/3 trial of AZD1222 (ChAdOx1 nCoV-19) in healthy adults. For TCRbeta chain sequencing, PBMC samples were collected from trial participants at day 0 and at day 28 after the second dose. Specimen: peripheral blood, collected on day 0 of AZD1222 vaccination. This TCR derives from an adult in good health. Rearrangement joined TRBV6-1 to TRBJ1-5; too little of a D gene remains to name it. The DNA sequence is given as TGTGCCAGCAGTGAAGCGAGAGGTAGGAGCAATCAGCCCCAGCATTTT. It translates as CASSEARGRSNQPQHF.